These 27 T cell receptor beta chains originate from one sample sequenced in a study of blood T cell repertoires in COVID-19 (dated by TCRdb to 2019 to 2021). Libraries were made using the immunoSEQ multiplex PCR assay. Imported from immuneACCESS, the table was reduced by TCRdb to in-frame sequences with V and J called. These copies leave out some clones; in studies compared against another copy, an unresolved V gene accounts for under half, and the cause of the remainder is not known. The sample profile shows a few hundred thousand clones; approximately 86% of them were found once. Less than 9% of the sample goes to the ten largest clones. Material for sequencing was peripheral blood. The receptors derive from a woman aged 60 to 75 with COVID-19, enrolled during active disease.

The chain carries TRBV11-2 and TRBJ1-6; no clear D gene. The CDR3 consists of 15 residues. Germline CDR1 is SGHAT and CDR2 is FQNNGV. The ends were cut back, 1 base at V and 4 bases at J, with 8 bases in the middle. In DNA, the CDR3 is TGTGCCAGCAGCTTAGGAACAGCTTATAATTCACCCCTCCACTTT. It translates to CASSLGTAYNSPLHF.

The chain has TRBV27 and TRBJ1-2; the D gene is possibly TRBD1 (6 bases). CDR3 length: 13 residues. The germline V gene has CDR1 MNHEY and CDR2 SMNVEV (reference sequence). V gave up 8 bases and J gave up 7 bases, with 17 bases separating them. The CDR3 coding sequence is TGTGCCAGCGGCTCCACAGGACAGCGTGGCTACACCTTC. This sequence encodes CASGSTGQRGYTF.

This clone was observed a handful of times. The V gene is TRBV4-2, the J gene TRBJ2-5; D not certain. This CDR3 is 13 amino acids long. V was cut by 5 bases and J by 3 bases, with 10 bases left in between. Germline values: CDR1 LGHNA, CDR2 YNFKEQ. DNA of the CDR3: TGTGCCAGCAGCTCCCGACTGGAAGAGACCCAGTACTTC. This gives the protein CASSSRLEETQYF.

V gene TRBV4-2 combines with J gene TRBJ1-6; D might be TRBD1 (5 bases). The CDR3 consists of 16 residues. Germline V gene sequence: CDR1 LGHNA, CDR2 YNFKEQ. The ends were cut back, 0 bases at V and 10 bases at J, with 16 bases in the middle. The CDR3 here is CASSQDEGRVSSPLHF. In nucleotides, the CDR3 is TGTGCCAGCAGCCAAGATGAGGGGAGGGTTTCATCACCCCTCCACTTT.

The chain couples TRBV2 to TRBJ2-1; 14 bases match TRBD2. Germline V gives CDR1 SNHLY, CDR2 FYNNEI. V was pared by 3 bases and J by 5 bases, with 3 bases of the junction left unmatched. This CDR3 has 16 amino acids. The CDR3 DNA reads as TGTGCCAGCAGTGAGCGGACTAGCGGGGGGAACAATGAGCAGTTCTTC. This translates into CASSERTSGGNNEQFF.

The chain carries TRBV25-1 and TRBJ1-2; 12 bases are a match to TRBD1. CDR3 length equals 16 residues. Germline assignment: CDR1 MGHDK and CDR2 SYGVNS. V lost 2 bases, J lost 8 bases, and 9 bases stayed unmatched. CDR3 sequence reads: CASSEGGDRGLRGYTF. In nucleotides, the CDR3 is TGTGCCAGCAGTGAAGGAGGGGACAGGGGGCTGAGAGGCTACACCTTC.

V and J are TRBV5-1 and TRBJ1-1, with D possibly matching TRBD1 (6 bases). The CDR3 runs to 16 residues. The germline V gene has CDR1 SGHRS and CDR2 YFSETQ. V dropped 4 bases and J dropped 10 bases, with 26 bases sitting between them. In DNA, the CDR3 is TGCGCCAGCAGCCCAATGGTAGGGGGAGTAGCCGACGGAGCTTTCTTT. Translating it yields CASSPMVGGVADGAFF. Drawing the rest from reference TRBV5-1 and TRBJ1-1, the complete variable domain is KAGVTQTPRYLIKTRGQQVTLSCSPISGHRSVSWYQQTPGQGLQFLFEYFSETQRNKGNFPGRFSGRQFSNSRSEMNVSTLELGDSALYLCASSPMVGGVADGAFFGQGTRLTVV.

V and J are TRBV7-3 and TRBJ1-1; D possibly corresponds to TRBD1 (5 bases). Germline-derived CDR1 and CDR2 are SGHTA and FQGTGA. Trimming cost V 1 base and J 4 bases, with 7 bases left between them. There are 13 residues in the CDR3. The CDR3 reads CASSLIGGTEAFF. DNA of the CDR3: TGTGCCAGCAGCTTAATCGGGGGCACTGAAGCTTTCTTT.

This rearrangement joins TRBV7-2 to TRBJ2-3; 12 nucleotides agree with TRBD2. The CDR3 extends over 17 amino acids. Looked up from germline, CDR1 is SGHTA and CDR2 is FQGNSA. The V and J ends lost 5 bases and 3 bases, in that order; junction bases with no gene match: 9. The CDR3: CASSPWTSGDPTDTQYF. The CDR3, as DNA: TGTGCCAGCAGCCCGTGGACTAGCGGGGACCCAACAGATACGCAGTATTTT.

The gene calls are TRBV18 and TRBJ1-5; D perhaps matches TRBD1 (6 bases). Germline V gives CDR1 KGHSH, CDR2 LQKENI. This CDR3 comprises 15 residues. V lost 0 bases and J lost 7, with 13 bases in between. CDR3 DNA sequence: TGTGCCAGCTCACCACCTTTTCAGGGGATCCAGCCCCAGCATTTT. This encodes CASSPPFQGIQPQHF.

The CDR3 here is CASSLAPRQEKLFF. The CDR3 nucleotides read TGCGCCAGCAGCTTGGCTCCGAGGCAGGAAAAACTGTTTTTT. The rearrangement links TRBV5-1 to TRBJ1-4; D unclear. V was shortened by 0 bases and J by 8 bases, with 11 bases between the two germline ends. Per the germline V gene, CDR1 is SGHRS and CDR2 is YFSETQ. The CDR3 spans 14 residues.

The chain recombines TRBV30 with TRBJ2-7, with a possible D match to TRBD1 (6 bases). CDR3 length: 15 residues. Per germline, CDR1 GTSNPN and CDR2 SVGIG (reference sequence). Trimming pared 5 bases from V and 2 bases from J, leaving 19 bases between. CDR3 in DNA: TGTGCCTGGTCGGTATCGGCAGGGGAAACCTACGAGCAGTACTTC. Translation: CAWSVSAGETYEQYF.

The chain couples TRBV2 to TRBJ1-1, with 7 bases aligning to TRBD1. CDR1 is SNHLY, CDR2 FYNNEI, per germline. This CDR3 has 14 amino acids. V dropped 6 bases and J dropped 4; count of bases not matched to a gene: 8. CDR3 nucleotide sequence: TGTGCCAGCAGGAAGGAGGGGGCAGGCACTGAAGCTTTCTTT. It codes for CASRKEGAGTEAFF.

This clone was recorded only once. The V and J genes are TRBV2 and TRBJ2-3; TRBD2 might be the D (5 bases). The CDR3 is 13 amino acids. CDR1 and CDR2 (germline): SNHLY, FYNNEI. Deletions cut 4 bases from V and 3 bases from J, with 8 bases between. CDR3 loop: CASSGSGTDTQYF. Written as DNA, the CDR3 is TGTGCCAGCAGTGGGAGCGGAACAGATACGCAGTATTTT.

The V gene is TRBV5-4, the J gene TRBJ1-1; 7 bases map to TRBD1. Trimming cost V 0 bases and J 1 base; bases outside gene matches: 9. Germline V gene lookup returns CDR1 SGHNT and CDR2 YYREEE (reference sequence). CDR3 length: 17 residues. The CDR3 region is CASSLEGADPANTEAFF. The CDR3 DNA sequence: TGTGCCAGCAGCTTGGAGGGGGCAGACCCGGCGAACACTGAAGCTTTCTTT.

This sequence joins TRBV6-5 and TRBJ2-5; TRBD2 agrees at 10 bases. This CDR3 has 16 residues. Germline V lookup: CDR1 MNHEY, CDR2 SVGAGI. V was pared by 4 bases and J by 5 bases, with 10 bases of the junction left unmatched. The CDR3 region is CASSSRRLAGAETQYF. In nucleotides, the CDR3 is TGTGCCAGCAGTTCTCGGAGGCTAGCGGGGGCTGAGACCCAGTACTTC.

V gene TRBV6-2 or TRBV6-3 combines with J gene TRBJ1-2, with D tentatively TRBD1 (5 bases). The V end was cut by 4 bases, the J end by 8 bases, with 17 bases between. The CDR3 has 14 residues. Germline V lookup: CDR1 MNHEY, CDR2 SVGEGT. The CDR3 here is CASSSDRIGGGYTF. The CDR3 DNA sequence: TGTGCCAGCAGTTCCGACAGAATCGGTGGGGGCTACACCTTC.

The chain joins TRBV2 to TRBJ1-3; D gene unclear. This CDR3 comprises 15 residues. The V and J ends lost 8 bases and 0 bases respectively, with 14 bases between them. Looked up from germline, CDR1 is SNHLY and CDR2 is FYNNEI. The DNA of the CDR3 is TGTGCCAGCGGATTTAGCTCCCTCTCTGGAAACACCATATATTTT. Its translation: CASGFSSLSGNTIYF.

With regard to this clone: An end of the junction does not agree with germline; a read error may underlie this. This chain connects TRBV29-1 to TRBJ2-7, with TRBD1 as a possible D gene (6 bases). The germline gives CDR1 SQVTM, CDR2 ANQGSEA. The CDR3 is 14 amino acids. CDR3 DNA: TGCAGCGCTGAAGTTCCAGGGGACTCCTACGAGCAGTACTTC. Translation: CSAEVPGDSYEQYF.

The chain links TRBV5-1 to TRBJ2-5; 7 bases match TRBD2. CDR3 length equals 16 residues. The V and J ends lost 3 bases and 2 bases, in that order; junction bases with no gene match: 10. Germline CDR1 and CDR2: SGHRS and YFSETQ. The chain's CDR3 is CASSSQPASGQETQYF. In DNA form, the CDR3 reads TGCGCCAGCAGCTCCCAACCAGCTAGCGGACAAGAGACCCAGTACTTC.

This chain links TRBV19 with TRBJ1-2; 11 bases are a match to TRBD1. After removal of 6 bases from V and 5 bases from J, the junction contained 5 bases not matched to a gene. The length of the CDR3 is 14 residues. Germline V gives CDR1 LNHDA, CDR2 SQIVND (reference sequence). CDR3 in amino acids: CASRSGQGDYGYTF. Written as DNA, the CDR3 is TGTGCCAGTAGGTCGGGACAGGGGGATTATGGCTACACCTTC.

This chain connects TRBV30 to TRBJ2-7; TRBD1 matches 10 bases. The CDR3 runs 13 residues. Germline trimming cut 3 bases from V and 6 bases from J; bases unmatched to any gene: 5. In germline, CDR1 is GTSNPN, CDR2 SVGIG (reference sequence). The CDR3 DNA reads TGTGCCTGGAGCACCCGGGACAGGGGCGAGCAGTACTTC. It is translated as CAWSTRDRGEQYF.

The sample holds one count of this clone. This sequence joins TRBV5-4 and TRBJ2-1; maybe TRBD2 (5 bases). The CDR3 covers 16 residues. V gave up 0 bases and J gave up 0 bases, with 10 bases separating them. CDR1 SGHNT and CDR2 YYREEE come from the germline V gene (reference sequence). CDR3 DNA sequence: TGTGCCAGCAGCTTGGCCCTGGGGAGCTCCTACAATGAGCAGTTCTTC. Encoded protein: CASSLALGSSYNEQFF.

This clone was seen a single time. V is TRBV15 and J is TRBJ1-5; D gene unclear. The CDR3 has 15 residues. Looked up from germline, CDR1 is LNHNV and CDR2 is YYDKDF (reference sequence). Between the trimmed V and J ends, which lost 2 bases and 4 bases, there was a span of 12 bases. The DNA for the CDR3 is TGTGCCACCAGCAGATCCTCGACTGGGAATCAGCCCCAGCATTTT. Translation gives CATSRSSTGNQPQHF.

The chain joins TRBV19 to TRBJ2-5, with TRBD2 identical over 14 bases. The CDR3 totals 18 residues. Germline loops: CDR1 LNHDA, CDR2 SQIVND (reference sequence). The junction had 13 bases not matched to a gene; V was cut back by 5 bases and J by 5 bases. CDR3 coding DNA: TGTGCCAGTAGTCCCCGACTAGCGGGGGGGTCTTTCGGGGAGACCCAGTACTTC. Protein sequence: CASSPRLAGGSFGETQYF.

The chain is built from TRBV4-2 and TRBJ2-3; possibly TRBD2 for D (6 bases). The CDR3 runs to 16 residues. V shed 4 bases and J shed 0 bases, with 14 bases lying between them. Germline CDR1 is LGHNA and CDR2 is YNFKEQ. The CDR3 bases are TGTGCCAGCAGCCGGATATCGGGGGATAGCACAGATACGCAGTATTTT. Its translation: CASSRISGDSTDTQYF.

In this sample, this clone turned up a few times. V is TRBV11-2 and J is TRBJ1-1, with D possibly being TRBD1 (5 bases). This CDR3 contains 15 residues. Germline V gene lookup returns CDR1 SGHAT and CDR2 FQNNGV. Trimming pared 5 bases from V and 4 bases from J, leaving 17 bases between. DNA for the CDR3: TGTGCCAGCAGCCCAAGACCGTGGAGGGGCACTGAAGCTTTCTTT. Its protein is CASSPRPWRGTEAFF.